This T cell receptor beta chain was retrieved from a study of molecular identifiers for immune sequencing clone quantification (dated by TCRdb to the late 2010s). About the full investigation: For a replicate experiment, RNA from around 18,000 or 91,000 naive CD8 T cells was divided into five aliquots, and four of the five aliquots were sequenced. The study was a methods study using CD8 T cells to benchmark molecular-identifier clustering-based TCR repertoire sequencing (MIDCIRS) and TCR RNA copy counting. What the research found in general, with its limitations: Highly expanded clone sizes could be underestimated if identical TCR molecules share a barcode. Modeling gave about three recovered TCR RNA copies per cell versus about ten by digital PCR, implying around 33% capture efficiency. The naive libraries included spiked-in Jurkat TCR RNA (around 10 copies' worth), and this RNA is not part of the donor repertoire. Clones above 20 RNA copies held over 98% of molecules in CMV-specific effector cells but under 1% in naive cells. When barcode sub-clustering was omitted, TCR diversity was inflated by chimeric consensus sequences, with chimeras reaching as high as 47%. Even against a background of one million naive CD8 T cells, spiked-in Jurkat TCR RNA amounting to a single cell's worth was reported to be detectable.

After removal of 4 bases from V and 6 bases from J, the junction retains 15 bases not matched to a gene. The CDR1 and CDR2 encoded by the germline V gene are MGHRA and YSYEKL. The CDR3 contains 17 residues, cysteine and phenylalanine counted. Only the CDR3 portion is preserved as DNA: 51 bases, with reading frame beginning at the first base. Libraries of naive CD8 T cells were generated from roughly 21,000 to 960,000 sorted cells, with 10%, 30% or 50% of the purified RNA used. On a BD FACSAria II, naive CD8 T cells were FACS-sorted as CD8+CD4-CCR7+CD45RA+ and collected into RLT Plus buffer. Detection sensitivity was tested by spiking Jurkat RNA equal to some 11 TCR copies' worth into samples containing roughly 19,000-1,100,000 naive CD8 T cells. Enrichment of CD8 T cells was performed with RosetteSep CD8+ T Cell Enrichment Cocktail and Ficoll-Paque, after which ACK red cell lysis was carried out.

A remark on this clonotype: Its antigen is still unknown. Per-base qualities were not stored, and no clone one base away is much larger.

The library was built by means of PCR. Data came from a NextSeq 500. Bulk TCR libraries were prepared as previously described, using TCR primers listed in Table S5. Total RNA was purified with the Qiagen AllPrep DNA/RNA kit. Before analysis, reads from multiple sequencing runs of the same library were pooled. In the source study's methods: Reads were retained only if the reads had an exact TCR constant sequence, and the retained reads were trimmed to 150 nt and grouped according to their 12-nt molecular barcodes. Reads in each barcode group were sub-clustered using a 15% Levenshtein threshold, and a quality-weighted consensus sequence was built for each RNA molecule. Non-functional sequences were excluded, and lower-count sequences lying one edit away from another sequence were also excluded. Barcode sub-clusters with fewer than 20% of the maximum read count were removed, based on fitting two negative binomial distributions. TCRdb took the public reads, trimmed them with fastp at Q25, ran MiXCR for clone calling and kept in-frame beta chains. When rows share a CDR3 protein, they turn into one entry using the most common DNA and genes. The V and J calls and clone size are TCRdb's, not the authors'. A total of some 320,000 distinct CDR3 sequences appear in this sample, roughly 24% of them only once. Together, the top ten hold around 0.76% of the sample.

Sequencing was carried out using naive CD8+ T cells from blood, with Jurkat cell RNA spiked in. Taken with the paper, the label for cell subset or site translates to: FACS-sorted CD8+CD4-CCR7+CD45RA+ naive T cells. The chain links TRBV4-1 with TRBJ1-1; the central 9 bases match TRBD1. This clonotype was obtained from a human donor in good health. Some libraries in this study had Jurkat cell RNA spiked in. The encoded CDR3 is CASSLHGQGPIGSEAFF. The bases are TGCGCCAGCAGCCTCCATGGACAGGGGCCCATCGGATCTGAAGCTTTCTTT.